The entry below describes one T cell receptor beta chain. Its antigen remains unidentified. This entry is derived from a study of cytomegalovirus exposure and HLA in healthy donors. Study-wide results and limits: For most TCR beta V segments, an earlier analysis put the productive rate at about 87% or about 30% of the time. Prediction of most subjects' HLA-A and HLA-B alleles by TCR beta sequences was reportedly accurate. 164 TCR beta chains were listed as cytomegalovirus-associated.

PCR primers comprised 60 Vbeta and 13 Jbeta primers. Libraries were prepared by immunoSEQ multiplex PCR; TCRdb keeps only in-frame clonotypes and omits some of them. The repertoire holds approximately 70,000 clones, with 60% to 75% as singletons. CDR1 is LNHDA, CDR2 SQIVND, per germline (reference sequence). The V gene lost 6 bases and the J gene lost 6 bases, with 21 bases spanning the gap. The CDR3 runs 16 residues. J is TRBJ1-5 and V is TRBV19; D perhaps matches TRBD1 (6 bases). The sample consisted of PBMCs. This TCR was sampled from an older woman in good health and CMV-seropositive. For the CDR3, the DNA is TGTGCCAGTAGCGTATACCCACAGGGCTCGGGTCAGCCCCAGCATTTT. As protein: CASSVYPQGSGQPQHF.